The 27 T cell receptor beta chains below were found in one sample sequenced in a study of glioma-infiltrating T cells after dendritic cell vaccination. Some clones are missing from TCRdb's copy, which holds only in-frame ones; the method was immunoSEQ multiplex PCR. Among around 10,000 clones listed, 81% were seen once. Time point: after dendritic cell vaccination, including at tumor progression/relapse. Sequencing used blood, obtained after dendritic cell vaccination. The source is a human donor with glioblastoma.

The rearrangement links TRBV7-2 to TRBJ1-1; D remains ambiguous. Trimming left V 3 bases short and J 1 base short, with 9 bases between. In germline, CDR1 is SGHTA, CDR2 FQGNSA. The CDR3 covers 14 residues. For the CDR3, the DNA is TGTGCCAGCAGCTTGAATATTAGGAACACTGAAGCTTTCTTT. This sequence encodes CASSLNIRNTEAFF.

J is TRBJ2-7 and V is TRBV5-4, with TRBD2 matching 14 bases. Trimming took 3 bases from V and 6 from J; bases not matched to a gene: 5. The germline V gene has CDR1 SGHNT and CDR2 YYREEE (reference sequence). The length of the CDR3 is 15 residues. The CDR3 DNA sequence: TGTGCCAGCAGCTCTCCGGGACTAGCGGGAGTCGAGCAGTACTTC. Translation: CASSSPGLAGVEQYF.

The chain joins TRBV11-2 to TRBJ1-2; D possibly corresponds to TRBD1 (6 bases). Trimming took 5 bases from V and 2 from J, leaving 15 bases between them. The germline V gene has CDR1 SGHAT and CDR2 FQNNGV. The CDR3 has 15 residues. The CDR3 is CASSTRQERNYGYTF. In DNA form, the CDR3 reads TGTGCCAGCAGCACCCGACAGGAGAGGAACTATGGCTACACCTTC.

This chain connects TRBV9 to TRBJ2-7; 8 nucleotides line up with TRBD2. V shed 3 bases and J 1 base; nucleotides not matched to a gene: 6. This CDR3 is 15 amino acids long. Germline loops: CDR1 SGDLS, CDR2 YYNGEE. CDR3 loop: CASSAAGGISYEQYF. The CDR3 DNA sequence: TGTGCCAGCAGCGCGGCGGGAGGCATTTCCTACGAGCAGTACTTC.

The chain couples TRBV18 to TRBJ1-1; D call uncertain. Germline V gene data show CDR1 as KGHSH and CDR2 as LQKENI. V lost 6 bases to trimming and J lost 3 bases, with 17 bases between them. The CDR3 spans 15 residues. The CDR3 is CASSETPGRHTEAFF. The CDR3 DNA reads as TGTGCCAGCTCCGAAACCCCGGGGAGGCACACTGAAGCTTTCTTT.

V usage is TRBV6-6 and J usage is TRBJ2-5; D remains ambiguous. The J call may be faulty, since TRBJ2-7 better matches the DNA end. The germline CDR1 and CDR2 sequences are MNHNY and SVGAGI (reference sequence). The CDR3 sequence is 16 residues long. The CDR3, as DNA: TGTGCCAGCAGTTACTCGGAATTGGAGCAGTCCTACGAGCAGTACTTC. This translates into CASSYSELEQSYEQYF.

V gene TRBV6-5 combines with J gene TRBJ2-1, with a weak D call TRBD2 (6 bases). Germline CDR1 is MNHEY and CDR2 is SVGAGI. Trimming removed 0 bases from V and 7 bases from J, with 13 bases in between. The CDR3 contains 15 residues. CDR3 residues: CASSYSTGSKNEQFF. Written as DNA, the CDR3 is TGTGCCAGCAGTTACTCGACCGGGAGTAAAAATGAGCAGTTCTTC.

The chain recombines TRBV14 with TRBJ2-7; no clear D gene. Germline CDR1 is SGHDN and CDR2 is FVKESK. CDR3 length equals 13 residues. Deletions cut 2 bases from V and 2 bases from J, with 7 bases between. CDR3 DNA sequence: TGTGCCAGCAGCCAAATGCTAGCCTACGAGCAGTACTTC. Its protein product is CASSQMLAYEQYF.

The CDR3 nucleotides are TGTGCCAGTAGTGCGACTAGCGGGTTTACCTACGAGCAGTACTTC. This encodes CASSATSGFTYEQYF. The J gene is TRBJ2-7, the V gene TRBV19; TRBD2 matches 10 bases. This CDR3 has 15 amino acids. The germline V gene has CDR1 LNHDA and CDR2 SQIVND (reference sequence). V trimming: 5 bases; J trimming: 2 bases; junction bases outside the gene matches: 6.

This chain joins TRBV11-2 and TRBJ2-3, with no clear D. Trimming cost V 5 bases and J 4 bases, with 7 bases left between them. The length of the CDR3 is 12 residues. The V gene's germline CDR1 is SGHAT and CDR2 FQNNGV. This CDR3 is CASSRGPDTQYF. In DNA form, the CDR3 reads TGTGCCAGCAGCCGCGGCCCAGATACGCAGTATTTT.

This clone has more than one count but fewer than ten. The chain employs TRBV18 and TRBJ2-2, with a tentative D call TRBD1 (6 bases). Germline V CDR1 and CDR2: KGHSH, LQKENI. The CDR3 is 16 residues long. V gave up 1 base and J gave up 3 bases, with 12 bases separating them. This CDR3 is CASSPQSGHHTGELFF. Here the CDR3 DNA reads TGTGCCAGCTCACCACAGTCGGGACACCACACCGGGGAGCTGTTTTTT.

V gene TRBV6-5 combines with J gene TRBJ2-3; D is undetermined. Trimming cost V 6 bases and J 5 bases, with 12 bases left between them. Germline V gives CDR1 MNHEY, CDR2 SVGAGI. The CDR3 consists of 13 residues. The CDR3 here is CASSKPPQDTQYF. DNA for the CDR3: TGTGCCAGCAGCAAGCCCCCCCAAGATACGCAGTATTTT.

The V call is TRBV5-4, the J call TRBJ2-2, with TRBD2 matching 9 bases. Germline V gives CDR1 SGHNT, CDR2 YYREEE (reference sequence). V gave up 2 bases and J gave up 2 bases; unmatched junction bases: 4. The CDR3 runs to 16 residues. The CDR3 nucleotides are TGTGCCAGCAGCTTATCTAGCGGGGCTAACACCGGGGAGCTGTTTTTT. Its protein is CASSLSSGANTGELFF.

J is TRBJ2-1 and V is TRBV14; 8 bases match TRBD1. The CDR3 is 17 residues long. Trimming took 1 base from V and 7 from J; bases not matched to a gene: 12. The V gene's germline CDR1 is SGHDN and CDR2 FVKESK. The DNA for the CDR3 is TGTGCCAGCAGCCAAGGTCGGTGGCAGGGGGCAGGTAATGAGCAGTTCTTC. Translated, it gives CASSQGRWQGAGNEQFF.

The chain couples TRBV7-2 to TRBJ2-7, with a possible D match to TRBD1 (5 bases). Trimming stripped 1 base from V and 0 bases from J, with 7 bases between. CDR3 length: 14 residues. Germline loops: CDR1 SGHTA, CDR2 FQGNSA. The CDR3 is CASSLGGYSYEQYF. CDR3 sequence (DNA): TGTGCCAGCAGCTTAGGGGGCTACTCCTACGAGCAGTACTTC.

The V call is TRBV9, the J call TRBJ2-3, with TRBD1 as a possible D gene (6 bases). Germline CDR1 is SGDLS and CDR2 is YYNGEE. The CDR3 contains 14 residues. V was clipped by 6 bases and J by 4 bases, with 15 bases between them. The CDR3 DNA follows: TGTGCCAGCACCGCAACAGGGCAGTCAGATACGCAGTATTTT. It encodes CASTATGQSDTQYF.

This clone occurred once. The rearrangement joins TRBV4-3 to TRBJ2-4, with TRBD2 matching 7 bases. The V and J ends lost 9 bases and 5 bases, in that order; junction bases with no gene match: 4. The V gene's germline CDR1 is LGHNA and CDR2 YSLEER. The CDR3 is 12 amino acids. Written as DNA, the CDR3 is TGCGCCAGTGGGGGGGAGCAAAACATTCAGTACTTC. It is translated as CASGGEQNIQYF.

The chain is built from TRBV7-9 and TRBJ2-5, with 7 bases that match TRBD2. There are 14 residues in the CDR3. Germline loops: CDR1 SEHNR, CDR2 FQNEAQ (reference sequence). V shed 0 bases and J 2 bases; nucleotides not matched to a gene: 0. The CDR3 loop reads CASSLAGGQETQYF. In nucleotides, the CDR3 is TGTGCCAGCAGCTTAGCGGGAGGGCAAGAGACCCAGTACTTC.

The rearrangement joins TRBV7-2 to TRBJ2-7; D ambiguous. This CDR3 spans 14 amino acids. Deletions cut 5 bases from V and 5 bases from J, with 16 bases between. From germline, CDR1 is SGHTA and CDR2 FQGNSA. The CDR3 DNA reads TGTGCCAGCAGCCCTTCCCAGCACAGACACGAGCAGTACTTC. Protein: CASSPSQHRHEQYF.

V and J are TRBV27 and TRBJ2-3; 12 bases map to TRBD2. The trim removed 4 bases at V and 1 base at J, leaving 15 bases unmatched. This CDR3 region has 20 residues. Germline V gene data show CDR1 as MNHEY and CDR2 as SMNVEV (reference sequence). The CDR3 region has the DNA TGTGCCAGCAGTTCACGTTCGGTTCTAGCGGGAGGGGCTCGCACAGATACGCAGTATTTT. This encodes CASSSRSVLAGGARTDTQYF.

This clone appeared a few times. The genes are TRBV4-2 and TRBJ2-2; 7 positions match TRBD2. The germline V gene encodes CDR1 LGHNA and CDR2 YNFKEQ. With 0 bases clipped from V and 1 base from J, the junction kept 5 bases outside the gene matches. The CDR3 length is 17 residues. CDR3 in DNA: TGTGCCAGCAGCCAAGAGGGGCTAGCGGAGAACACCGGGGAGCTGTTTTTT. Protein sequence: CASSQEGLAENTGELFF.

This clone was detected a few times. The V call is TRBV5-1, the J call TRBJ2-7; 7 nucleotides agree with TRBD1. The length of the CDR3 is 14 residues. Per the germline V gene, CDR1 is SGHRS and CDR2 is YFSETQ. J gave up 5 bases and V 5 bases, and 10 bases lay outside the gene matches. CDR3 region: CASREEGGLNEQYF. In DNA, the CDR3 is TGCGCCAGCAGGGAAGAAGGGGGCTTAAACGAGCAGTACTTC.

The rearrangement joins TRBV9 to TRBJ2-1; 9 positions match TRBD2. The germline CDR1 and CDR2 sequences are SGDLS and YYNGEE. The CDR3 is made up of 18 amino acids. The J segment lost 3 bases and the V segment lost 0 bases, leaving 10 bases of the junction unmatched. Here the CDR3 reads CASSVGVTSGFYYNEQFF. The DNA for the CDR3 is TGTGCCAGCAGCGTAGGTGTAACTAGCGGGTTTTACTACAATGAGCAGTTCTTC. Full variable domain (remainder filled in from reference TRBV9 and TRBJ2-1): DSGVTQTPKHLITATGQRVTLRCSPRSGDLSVYWYQQSLDQGLQFLIQYYNGEERAKGNILERFSAQQFPDLHSELNLSSLELGDSALYFCASSVGVTSGFYYNEQFFGPGTRLTVL.

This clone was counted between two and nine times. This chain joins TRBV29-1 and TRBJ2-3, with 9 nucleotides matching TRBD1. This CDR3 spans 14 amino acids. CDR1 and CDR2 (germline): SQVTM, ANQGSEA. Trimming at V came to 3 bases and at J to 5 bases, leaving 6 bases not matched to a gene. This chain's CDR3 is CSVDPGQGEDTQYF. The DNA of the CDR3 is TGCAGCGTTGATCCGGGACAGGGTGAAGATACGCAGTATTTT.

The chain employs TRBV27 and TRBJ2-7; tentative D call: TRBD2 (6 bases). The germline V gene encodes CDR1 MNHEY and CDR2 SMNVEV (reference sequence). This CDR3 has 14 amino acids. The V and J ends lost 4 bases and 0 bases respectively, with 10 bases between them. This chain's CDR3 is CASSWGDASYEQYF. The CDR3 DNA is TGTGCCAGCAGTTGGGGGGATGCCTCCTACGAGCAGTACTTC.

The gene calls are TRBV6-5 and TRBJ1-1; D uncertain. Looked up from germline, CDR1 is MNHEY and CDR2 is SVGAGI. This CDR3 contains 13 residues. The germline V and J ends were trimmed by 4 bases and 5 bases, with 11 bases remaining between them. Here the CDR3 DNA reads TGTGCCAGCAGTTGGGATGGGAGAACTGAAGCTTTCTTT. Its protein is CASSWDGRTEAFF.

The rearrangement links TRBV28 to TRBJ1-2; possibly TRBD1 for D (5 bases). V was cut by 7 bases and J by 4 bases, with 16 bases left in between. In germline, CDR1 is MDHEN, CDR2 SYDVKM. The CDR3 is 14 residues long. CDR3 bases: TGTGCCAGCACCCCCGGGGGGGTCACCTATGGCTACACCTTC. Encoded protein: CASTPGGVTYGYTF.